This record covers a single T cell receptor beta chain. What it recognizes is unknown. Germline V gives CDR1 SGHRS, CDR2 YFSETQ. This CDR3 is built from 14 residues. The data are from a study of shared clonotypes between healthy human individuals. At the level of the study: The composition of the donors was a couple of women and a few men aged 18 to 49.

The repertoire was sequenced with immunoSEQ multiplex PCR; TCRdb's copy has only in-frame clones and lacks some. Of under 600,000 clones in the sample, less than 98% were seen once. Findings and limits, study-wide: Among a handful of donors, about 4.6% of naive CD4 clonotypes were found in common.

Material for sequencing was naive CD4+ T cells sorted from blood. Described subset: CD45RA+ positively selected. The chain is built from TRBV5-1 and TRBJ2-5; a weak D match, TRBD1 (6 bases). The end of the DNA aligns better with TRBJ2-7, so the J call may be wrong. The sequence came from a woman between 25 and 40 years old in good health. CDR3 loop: CASGPGQGLNEQYF. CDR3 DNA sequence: TGCGCCAGCGGCCCGGGACAAGGCCTGAACGAGCAGTACTTC.